This T cell receptor (beta chain) was sequenced for a study of CXCR3-negative and CXCR3-positive naive CD8 T cells. The authors made the TRB cDNA libraries by 5' RACE using UMI labels. TCRdb reprocessed the 5' RACE reads, with one entry per CDR3 protein and no DNA. The sample table sets out 100,000 to 150,000 distinct CDR3 sequences. CDR1 and CDR2 from the germline V gene are MDHEN and SYDVKM. The CDR3 runs to 14 residues. Sequenced sample: naive CXCR3- CD8+ T cells from blood. The sample's subset: CD45RO-CCR7+CD27+CD95- naive CD8+ T cells lacking CXCR3 (TNR3-). The receptor was derived from a human donor in good health. Some clones in this sample may be carry-over from other donors' samples. The chain couples TRBV28 to TRBJ1-2. The CDR3 protein is CASSVGLFNYGYTF.